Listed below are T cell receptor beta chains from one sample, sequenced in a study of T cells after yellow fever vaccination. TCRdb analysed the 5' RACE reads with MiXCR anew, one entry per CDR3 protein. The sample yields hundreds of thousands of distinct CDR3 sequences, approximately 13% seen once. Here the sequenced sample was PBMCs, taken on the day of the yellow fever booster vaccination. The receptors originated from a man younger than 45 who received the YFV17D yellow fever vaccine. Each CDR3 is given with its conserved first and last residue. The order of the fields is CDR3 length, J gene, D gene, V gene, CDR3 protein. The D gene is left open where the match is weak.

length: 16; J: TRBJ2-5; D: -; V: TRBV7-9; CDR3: CASRLSGTAIDETQYF
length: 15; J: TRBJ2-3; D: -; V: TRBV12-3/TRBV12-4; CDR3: CASSGTGSSTDTQYF
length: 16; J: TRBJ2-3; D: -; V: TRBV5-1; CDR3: CASSLRGAWDTDTQYF
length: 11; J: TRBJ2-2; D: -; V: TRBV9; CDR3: CASSAAGELLF
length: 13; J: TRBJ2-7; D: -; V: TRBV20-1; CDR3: CSASGLATYEQYF
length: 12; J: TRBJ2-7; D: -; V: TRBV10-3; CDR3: CATHGGSYEQYF
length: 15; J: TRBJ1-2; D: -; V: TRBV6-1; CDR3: CASSPGGVGNYGYTF
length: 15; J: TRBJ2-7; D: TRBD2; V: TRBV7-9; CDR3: CASSLMGLAAYEQYF
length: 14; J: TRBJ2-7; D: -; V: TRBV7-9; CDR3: CASSPSGRTSGRVF
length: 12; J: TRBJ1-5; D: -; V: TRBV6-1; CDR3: CASRDIDQPQHF
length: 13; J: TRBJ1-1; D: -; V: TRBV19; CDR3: CASSRAGPTEAFF
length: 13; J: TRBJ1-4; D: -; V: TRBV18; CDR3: CASSSTGNEKLFF
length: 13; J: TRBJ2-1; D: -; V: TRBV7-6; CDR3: CASSLVGSGEQFF
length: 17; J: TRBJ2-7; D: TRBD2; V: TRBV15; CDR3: CATSRTSGRVFLGEQYF
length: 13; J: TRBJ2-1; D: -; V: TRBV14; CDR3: CASSQGAVGEQFF
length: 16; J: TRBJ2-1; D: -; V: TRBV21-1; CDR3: CASKAPPSGTGYEQFF
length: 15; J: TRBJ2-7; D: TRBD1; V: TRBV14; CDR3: CASSHRDSIYYEQYF
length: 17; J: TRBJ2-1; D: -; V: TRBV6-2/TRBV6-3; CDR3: CASSPSPGLSSYNEQFF
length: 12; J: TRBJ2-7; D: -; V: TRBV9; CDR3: CASSVGSNEQYF
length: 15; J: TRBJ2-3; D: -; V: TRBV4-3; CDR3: CASSQDRIGPDTQYF
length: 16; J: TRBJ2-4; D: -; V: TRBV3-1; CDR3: CASSHGELRAKNIQYF
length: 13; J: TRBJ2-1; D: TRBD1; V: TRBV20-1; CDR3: CSARRDRGNEQFF
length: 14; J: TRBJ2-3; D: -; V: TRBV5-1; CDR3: CASSFHTSTDTQYF
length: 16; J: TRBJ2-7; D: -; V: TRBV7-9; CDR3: CASSQTGTETYIEQYF